Shown below are 5 T cell receptor beta chains from a single sample sequenced in a study of blood T cell repertoires in COVID-19. Method: immunoSEQ multiplex PCR; TCRdb's copy keeps in-frame clones and lacks some. The repertoire holds 150,000 to 200,000 clones, with roughly 82% as singletons. The sample was peripheral blood. The receptors originated from a woman aged 30 to 39 with acute or convalescent COVID-19.

This chain uses TRBV4-3 with TRBJ2-3, with 9 bases fitting TRBD2. CDR1 is LGHNA and CDR2 is YSLEER in the germline V gene. The ends lost 0 bases at V and 3 bases at J; junction bases unmatched: 4. This CDR3 contains 16 residues. The CDR3 loop is CASSQEFSGSTDTQYF. In nucleotides, the CDR3 is TGCGCCAGCAGCCAAGAGTTTAGCGGGAGTACAGATACGCAGTATTTT.

This clone was counted at least ten times. The chain has TRBV5-1 and TRBJ2-2; D uncertain. Germline-derived CDR1 and CDR2 are SGHRS and YFSETQ. Trimming took off 5 bases at V and 7 bases at J, with 15 bases between the two ends. There are 14 residues in the CDR3. The CDR3, as DNA: TGCGCCAGCAGTCAGGTCCAAGCTGACGGGGAGCTGTTTTTT. It translates to CASSQVQADGELFF.

V usage is TRBV10-3 and J usage is TRBJ1-2; TRBD1 agrees at 9 bases. The CDR3 loop spans 14 amino acids. With V trimmed by 11 bases and J by 4 bases, 11 bases remained unmatched. The germline V gene has CDR1 ENHRY and CDR2 SYGVKD. This CDR3 reads CASFARDRAYGYTF. The CDR3 DNA follows: TGTGCCTCTTTCGCCAGGGACAGGGCCTATGGCTACACCTTC.

This clone came up a few times. The chain joins TRBV20-1 to TRBJ1-3; TRBD1 matches 7 bases. J lost 0 bases, V lost 3 bases, and 5 bases had no gene match. CDR3 size: 15 residues. Per germline, CDR1 DFQATT and CDR2 SNEGSKA (reference sequence). CDR3 sequence: CSASRDSRSGNTIYF. Written as DNA, the CDR3 is TGCAGTGCTAGTAGGGACAGCCGCTCTGGAAACACCATATATTTT.

The chain uses TRBV27 and TRBJ1-5; D call uncertain. Trimming pared 5 bases from V and 3 bases from J, leaving 14 bases between. The CDR3 is 15 residues long. CDR1 and CDR2 from the germline V gene are MNHEY and SMNVEV (reference sequence). CDR3 in DNA: TGTGCCAGCAGTCTGGAGTCGGGGTACAATCAGCCCCAGCATTTT. Its translation is CASSLESGYNQPQHF.